The present entry profiles one T cell receptor (beta chain) with its context. The data were taken from a study of blood T cell repertoires in COVID-19. The data were produced by immunoSEQ multiplex PCR, yet TCRdb's version contains in-frame clones alone and is incomplete. This sample has fewer than 350,000 clones, with approximately 88% found just once. The sequenced sample was peripheral blood. The receptor comes from a man between 18 and 35 years old with active or convalescent COVID-19.

CDR3: CASISGTGGFQPQHF. The CDR3 nucleotides are TGTGCCAGTATATCCGGGACAGGGGGCTTCCAGCCCCAGCATTTT. This chain joins TRBV19 and TRBJ1-5, with 12 bases matching TRBD1. CDR1 and CDR2 from the germline V gene are LNHDA and SQIVND (reference sequence). Losses at the gene ends were 7 bases for V and 7 bases for J; bases not matched to a gene: 8. This CDR3 region has 15 residues.